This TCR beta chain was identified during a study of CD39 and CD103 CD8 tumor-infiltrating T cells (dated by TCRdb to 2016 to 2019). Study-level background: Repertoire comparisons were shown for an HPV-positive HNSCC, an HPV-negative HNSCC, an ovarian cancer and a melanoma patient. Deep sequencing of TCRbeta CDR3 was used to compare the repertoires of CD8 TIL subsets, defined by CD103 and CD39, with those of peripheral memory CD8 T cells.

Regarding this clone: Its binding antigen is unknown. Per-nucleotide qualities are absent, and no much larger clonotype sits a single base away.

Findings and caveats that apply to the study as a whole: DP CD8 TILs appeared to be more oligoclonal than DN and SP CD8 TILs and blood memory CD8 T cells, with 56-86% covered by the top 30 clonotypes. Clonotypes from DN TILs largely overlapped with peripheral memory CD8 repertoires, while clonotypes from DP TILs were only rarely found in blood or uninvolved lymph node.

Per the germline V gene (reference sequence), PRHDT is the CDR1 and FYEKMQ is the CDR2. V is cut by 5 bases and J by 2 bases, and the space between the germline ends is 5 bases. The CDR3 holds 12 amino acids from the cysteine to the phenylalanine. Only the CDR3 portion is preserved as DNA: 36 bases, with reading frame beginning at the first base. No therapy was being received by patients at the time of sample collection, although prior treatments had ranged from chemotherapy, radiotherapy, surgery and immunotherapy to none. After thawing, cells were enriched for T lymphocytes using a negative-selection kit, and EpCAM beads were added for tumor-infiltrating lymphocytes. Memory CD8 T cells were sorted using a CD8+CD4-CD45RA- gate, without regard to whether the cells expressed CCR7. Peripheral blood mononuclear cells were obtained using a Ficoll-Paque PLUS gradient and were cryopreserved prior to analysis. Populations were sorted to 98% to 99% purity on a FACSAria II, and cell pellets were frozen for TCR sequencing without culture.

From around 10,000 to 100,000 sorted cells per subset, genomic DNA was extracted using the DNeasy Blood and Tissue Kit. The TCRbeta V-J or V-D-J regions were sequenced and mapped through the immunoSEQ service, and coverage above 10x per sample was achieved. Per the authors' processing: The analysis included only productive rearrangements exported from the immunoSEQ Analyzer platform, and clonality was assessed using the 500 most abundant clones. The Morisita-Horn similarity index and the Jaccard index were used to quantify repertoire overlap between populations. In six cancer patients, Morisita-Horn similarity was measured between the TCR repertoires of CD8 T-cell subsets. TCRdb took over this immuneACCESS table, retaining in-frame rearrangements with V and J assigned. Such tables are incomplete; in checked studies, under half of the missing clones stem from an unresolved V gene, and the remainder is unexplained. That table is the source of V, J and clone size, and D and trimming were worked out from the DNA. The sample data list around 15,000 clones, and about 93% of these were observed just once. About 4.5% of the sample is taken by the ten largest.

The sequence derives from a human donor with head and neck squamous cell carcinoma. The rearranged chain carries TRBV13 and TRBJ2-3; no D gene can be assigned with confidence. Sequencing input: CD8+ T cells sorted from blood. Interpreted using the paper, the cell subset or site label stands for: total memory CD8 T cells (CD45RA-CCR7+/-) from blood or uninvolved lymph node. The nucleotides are TGTGCCAGCAGCCGCTACACAGATACGCAGTATTTT. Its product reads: CASSRYTDTQYF.